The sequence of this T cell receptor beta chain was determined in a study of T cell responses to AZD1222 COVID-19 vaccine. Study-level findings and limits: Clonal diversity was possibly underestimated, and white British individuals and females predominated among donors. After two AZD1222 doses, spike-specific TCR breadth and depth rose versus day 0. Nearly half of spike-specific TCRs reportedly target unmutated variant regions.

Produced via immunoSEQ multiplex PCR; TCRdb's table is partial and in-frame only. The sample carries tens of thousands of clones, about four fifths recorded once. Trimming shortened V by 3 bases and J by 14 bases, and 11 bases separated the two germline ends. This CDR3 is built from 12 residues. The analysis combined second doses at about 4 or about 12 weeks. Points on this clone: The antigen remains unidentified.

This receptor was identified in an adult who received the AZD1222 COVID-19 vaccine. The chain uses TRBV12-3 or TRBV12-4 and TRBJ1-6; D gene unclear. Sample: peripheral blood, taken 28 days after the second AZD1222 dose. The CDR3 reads CASSFSAGALHF. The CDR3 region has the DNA TGTGCCAGCAGTTTCTCCGCAGGTGCCCTCCACTTT.